Reported below is one T cell receptor beta chain. Its antigen is unknown. A much bigger clone sits one base away, suggesting this may be a read error. Germline lookup yields CDR1 SQVTM and CDR2 ANQGSEA. The ends lost 6 bases at V and 9 bases at J; junction bases unmatched: 12. CDR3 length equals 14 residues. This sample is drawn from a study of post-analysis software for immune sequencing data. Built from TCR beta cDNA, the libraries had unique molecular identifiers in them. TCRdb called the PCR reads again in MiXCR, with one record for every CDR3 protein. The table records some 240,000 distinct CDR3 sequences, roughly a third of them present only once. General observations from the study: Controls showed lower frequencies than patients for four to six TRBV segments, and TRBV5-6, TRBV5-1 and TRBV20-1 were among these.

The chain carries TRBV29-1 and TRBJ2-5; TRBD2 agrees at 11 bases. The sample consisted of blood. The sequence was collected from a girl between 5 and 17 years old with multiple sclerosis. This CDR3 reads CSVALAGAAKAQYF. CDR3 coding DNA: TGCAGCGTAGCACTAGCGGGGGCAGCGAAGGCCCAGTACTTC. Drawing the rest from reference TRBV29-1 and TRBJ2-5, the complete variable domain is SAVISQKPSRDICQRGTSLTIQCQVDSQVTMMFWYRQQPGQSLTLIATANQGSEATYESGFVIDKFPISRPNLTFSTLTVSNMSPEDSSIYLCSVALAGAAKAQYFGPGTRLLVL.